One and the same sample provided the 14 T cell receptor beta chains below, sequenced in a study of shared clonotypes between healthy human individuals. Here immunoSEQ multiplex PCR was the method, and the copy in TCRdb shows in-frame clones only, minus some. The data hold about a million clones, with around 76% observed a single time. The sample was memory CD4+ T cells sorted from blood. Sample subset: CD45RA-negative fraction. The origin of the receptors is a man between 18 and 35 years old in good health.

This clone was counted between two and nine times. The chain combines TRBV7-3 with TRBJ1-3; D uncertain. The CDR3 totals 13 residues. With 0 bases removed from V and 3 bases from J, the gap between germline ends came to 3 bases. From germline, CDR1 is SGHTA and CDR2 FQGTGA. This CDR3 is CASSLTDGNTIYF. The CDR3 coding sequence is TGTGCCAGCAGCTTAACGGATGGAAACACCATATATTTT.

This clone was recorded only once. V is TRBV28 and J is TRBJ1-2, with D unresolved. CDR1 is MDHEN, CDR2 SYDVKM, per germline. The CDR3 sequence is 10 residues long. V was pared by 7 bases and J by 5 bases, with 5 bases between. The CDR3 DNA sequence: TGTGCCAGCATGCATTATGGCTACACCTTC. Translating gives CASMHYGYTF.

This clone appeared a single time. In the same sample, other DNA sequences code for this CDR3. The V and J genes are TRBV18 and TRBJ2-5; tentatively, D is TRBD1 or TRBD2 (5 bases each). Germline values: CDR1 KGHSH, CDR2 LQKENI. V lost 0 bases and J lost 4, with 9 bases in between. The CDR3 loop spans 14 amino acids. CDR3 region: CASSPPGVRETQYF. The DNA for the CDR3 is TGTGCCAGCTCACCACCGGGGGTGAGAGAGACCCAGTACTTC.

This sequence joins TRBV6-5 and TRBJ1-1; tentatively, D is TRBD1 (5 bases). Trimming shortened V by 0 bases and J by 0 bases, and 11 bases separated the two germline ends. The CDR3 extends over 16 amino acids. CDR1 MNHEY and CDR2 SVGAGI come from the germline V gene. CDR3 DNA sequence: TGTGCCAGCAGTTACTCGGGGGGTTTCCTGAACACTGAAGCTTTCTTT. Protein product: CASSYSGGFLNTEAFF.

The rearrangement joins TRBV18 to TRBJ2-5; TRBD1 matches 8 bases. Germline V gene lookup returns CDR1 KGHSH and CDR2 LQKENI. V was clipped by 3 bases and J by 4 bases; unmatched bases: 13. This CDR3 has 17 amino acids. The CDR3 here is CASSPPGQGDRRETQYF. DNA for the CDR3: TGTGCCAGCTCACCCCCCGGACAGGGAGACCGCAGAGAGACCCAGTACTTC.

The sample holds one count of this clone. The chain uses TRBV6-1 and TRBJ1-3, with D uncertain. V shed 4 bases and J shed 2 bases, with 18 bases lying between them. The CDR3 runs 17 residues. Germline lookup yields CDR1 MNHNS and CDR2 SASEGT. The CDR3 DNA sequence: TGTGCCAGCAGTGTCCGATCCTGGGAACTACCTGGAAACACCATATATTTT. Translation gives CASSVRSWELPGNTIYF.

This clone came up a few times. The chain uses TRBV5-1 and TRBJ1-5; D unresolved. The CDR3 has 13 amino acids. V was clipped by 4 bases and J by 7 bases, with 12 bases between them. Germline values: CDR1 SGHRS, CDR2 YFSETQ. CDR3 DNA: TGCGCCAGCAGCACCATACCTGACCAGCCCCAGCATTTT. Translation gives CASSTIPDQPQHF.

This clone was detected only a few times. The gene calls are TRBV5-6 and TRBJ2-3; D not resolved. The V end was cut by 0 bases, the J end by 0 bases, with 11 bases between. The CDR3 is 16 amino acids. CDR1 and CDR2 from the germline V gene are SGHDT and YYEEEE. CDR3 sequence (DNA): TGTGCCAGCAGCTTGGAGCTGGGCCTTAGCACAGATACGCAGTATTTT. Encoded protein: CASSLELGLSTDTQYF.

This clone was detected once. The chain recombines TRBV5-5 with TRBJ1-2, with D possibly matching TRBD1 (5 bases). The length of the CDR3 is 14 residues. Germline V gene data show CDR1 as SGHKS and CDR2 as YYEKEE (reference sequence). Trimming cost V 4 bases and J 3 bases, with 13 bases left between them. In DNA form, the CDR3 reads TGTGCCAGCAGCCTCATGGTGGGGCACTATGGCTACACCTTC. This encodes CASSLMVGHYGYTF.

This clone was seen more than once but under ten times. The rearrangement joins TRBV2 to TRBJ2-2; D is possibly TRBD1 or TRBD2 (5 bases each). CDR1 is SNHLY, CDR2 FYNNEI, per germline. CDR3 length: 15 amino acids. Trimming pared 6 bases from V and 7 bases from J, leaving 18 bases between. The CDR3 sequence is CASSAPRGQGGELFF. For the CDR3, the DNA is TGTGCCAGCAGCGCCCCCCGAGGGCAGGGCGGGGAGCTGTTTTTT.

The chain carries TRBV30 and TRBJ1-1; TRBD1 might be the D (5 bases). The germline gives CDR1 GTSNPN, CDR2 SVGIG (reference sequence). The CDR3 is made up of 14 amino acids. Trimming took off 4 bases at V and 6 bases at J, with 18 bases between the two ends. Written as DNA, the CDR3 is TGTGCCTGGACCAGGTGGGGGGGAGCCGCTGAAGCTTTCTTT. Translation: CAWTRWGGAAEAFF.

J is TRBJ2-3 and V is TRBV25-1, with a weak D call TRBD2 (5 bases). V was trimmed by 5 bases and J by 0 bases, leaving 12 bases between them. Germline V gene sequence: CDR1 MGHDK, CDR2 SYGVNS. CDR3 length: 15 amino acids. The CDR3 DNA reads TGTGCCAGCAGTTCGGGATCTACTAGCACAGATACGCAGTATTTT. Amino acids: CASSSGSTSTDTQYF.

The genes are TRBV14 and TRBJ1-1; D not certain. The germline gives CDR1 SGHDN, CDR2 FVKESK. V lost 3 bases and J 7 bases, leaving 15 bases between the germline ends. The CDR3 extends over 14 amino acids. The CDR3, as DNA: TGTGCCAGCAGCCAGGCCTGGAGTGGCGTTGAAGCTTTCTTT. Translation: CASSQAWSGVEAFF.

This clone was picked up one time. The chain joins TRBV28 to TRBJ2-4; a weak D match, TRBD1 (5 bases). CDR3 length equals 16 residues. The V and J ends lost 6 bases and 1 base respectively, with 16 bases between them. Germline V gene sequence: CDR1 MDHEN, CDR2 SYDVKM. This CDR3 is CASSMRTTGAKNIQYF. The DNA of the CDR3 is TGTGCCAGCAGCATGCGGACAACCGGGGCCAAAAACATTCAGTACTTC.